The sequence of this T cell receptor (beta chain) was determined in a study of a mutant IDH1 vaccine in newly diagnosed glioma. Study context: Before enrollment, the patients had been treated with radiotherapy alone, temozolomide alone, or both together. Most of them had received both. Study conclusions and caveats: No link was apparently found between pseudoprogression and changes in top peripheral T cell clonotypes.

Noted time point: baseline, week 1 (first vaccination visit). Treatment meaning: pre-vaccination baseline after standard-of-care therapy. The CDR3 contains 15 residues. Germline V gene sequence: CDR1 SEHNR, CDR2 FQNEAQ (reference sequence). The V gene lost 2 bases and the J gene lost 1 base, with 12 bases spanning the gap. Comment on this clone: Antigen specificity is unknown.

Only in-frame clones appear in the TCRdb table, and some are missing; sequencing was by immunoSEQ multiplex PCR. The repertoire holds approximately 92,000 clones, with 83% as singletons. The source material was PBMCs, sampled from a glioma patient treated with radiotherapy, temozolomide or both. The chain links TRBV7-9 to TRBJ2-7; the D gene is possibly TRBD2 (6 bases). This clonotype was sampled from a woman aged 45-60 years with glioma. Written as DNA, the CDR3 is TGTGCCAGCAGCTTAAGGGCGGGGTCATCCTACGAGCAGTACTTC. This codes for CASSLRAGSSYEQYF.